In this sample, the clone carrying this T cell receptor (beta chain) turned up a few times. The sample originates from a study of CD8 T cells in Susac syndrome. The CDR3 is 11 amino acids. Germline CDR1 MDHEN, CDR2 SYDVKM. Trimming removed 3 bases at V and 7 bases at J, with 4 bases between. With random hexamers, reverse transcription was performed on about 0.5 to 1 ug of RNA. Each CDR3 protein is one row after TCRdb ran MiXCR on the immunoSEQ multiplex PCR reads. The sample includes around 170,000 distinct CDR3 sequences, nearly 97% seen only once; the top ten take approximately 0.098%. The sample consisted of CD4+ T cells from PBMCs. The V gene is TRBV28, the J gene TRBJ2-1; D not resolved. This TCR was sampled from a human donor with Susac syndrome. The CDR3 here is CASSLGNEQFF. CDR3 coding DNA: TGTGCCAGCAGTTTGGGAAATGAGCAGTTCTTC.